This TCR beta chain was sequenced for a study of blood T cell repertoires in COVID-19. On the study more broadly: Samples of COVID-19 (acute and convalescent) were obtained from the United States, Italy and Spain.

The assay was immunoSEQ multiplex PCR, and TCRdb's table has in-frame clones only and misses some. The table includes roughly 37,000 clones, around 85% detected once. The CDR3 is made up of 13 amino acids. Trimming cost V 4 bases and J 8 bases; bases outside gene matches: 6. Germline V gives CDR1 SGHRS, CDR2 YFSETQ. The sequence came from a human donor in a cohort sampled during active COVID-19. This chain joins TRBV5-1 and TRBJ1-1, with 9 bases identical to TRBD1. The sample consisted of peripheral blood. The CDR3 is CASSLGQGIEAFF. The CDR3, as DNA: TGCGCCAGCAGCCTGGGACAGGGAATCGAAGCTTTCTTT. The full variable domain, its missing parts supplied by reference TRBV5-1 and TRBJ1-1, is KAGVTQTPRYLIKTRGQQVTLSCSPISGHRSVSWYQQTPGQGLQFLFEYFSETQRNKGNFPGRFSGRQFSNSRSEMNVSTLELGDSALYLCASSLGQGIEAFFGQGTRLTVV.